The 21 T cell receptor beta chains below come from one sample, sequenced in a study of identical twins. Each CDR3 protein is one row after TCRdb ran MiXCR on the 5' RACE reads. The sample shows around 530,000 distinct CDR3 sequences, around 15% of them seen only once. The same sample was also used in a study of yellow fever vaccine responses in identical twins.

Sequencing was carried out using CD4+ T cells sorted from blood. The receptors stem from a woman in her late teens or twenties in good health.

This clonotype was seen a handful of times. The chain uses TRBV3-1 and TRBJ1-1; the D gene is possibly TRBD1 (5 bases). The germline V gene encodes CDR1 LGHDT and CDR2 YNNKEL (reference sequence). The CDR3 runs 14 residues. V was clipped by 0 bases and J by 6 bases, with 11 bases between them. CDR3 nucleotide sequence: TGTGCCAGCAGCCAAGATGTAAAGACAGCTGAAGCTTTCTTT. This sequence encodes CASSQDVKTAEAFF.

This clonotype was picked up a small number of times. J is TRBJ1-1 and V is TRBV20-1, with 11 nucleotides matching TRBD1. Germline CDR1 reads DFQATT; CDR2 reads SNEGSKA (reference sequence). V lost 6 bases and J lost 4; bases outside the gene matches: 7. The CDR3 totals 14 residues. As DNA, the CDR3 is TGCAGTGCCCAACGGACAGGGGGCGTCACTGAAGCTTTCTTT. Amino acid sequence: CSAQRTGGVTEAFF.

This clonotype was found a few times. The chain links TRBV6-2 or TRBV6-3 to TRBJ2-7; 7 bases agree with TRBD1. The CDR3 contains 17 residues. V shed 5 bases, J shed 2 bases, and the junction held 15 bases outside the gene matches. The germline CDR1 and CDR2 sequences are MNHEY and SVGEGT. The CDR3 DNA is TGTGCCAGCAGTCGAGCCTACAGGGGCCAGGCCCCCTACGAGCAGTACGTC. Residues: CASSRAYRGQAPYEQYV.

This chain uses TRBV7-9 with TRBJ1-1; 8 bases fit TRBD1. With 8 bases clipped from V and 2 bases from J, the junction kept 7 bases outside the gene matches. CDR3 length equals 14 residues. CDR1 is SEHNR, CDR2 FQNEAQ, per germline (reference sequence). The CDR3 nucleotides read TGTGCCAGCTTTAGGACAGGGACAAACACTGAAGCTTTCTTT. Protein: CASFRTGTNTEAFF.

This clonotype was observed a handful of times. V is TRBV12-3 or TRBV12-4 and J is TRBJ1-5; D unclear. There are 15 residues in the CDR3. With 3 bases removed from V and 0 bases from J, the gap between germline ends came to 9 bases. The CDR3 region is CASSLASYSNQPQHF. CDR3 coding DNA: TGTGCCAGCAGTTTGGCCAGTTATAGCAATCAGCCCCAGCATTTT.

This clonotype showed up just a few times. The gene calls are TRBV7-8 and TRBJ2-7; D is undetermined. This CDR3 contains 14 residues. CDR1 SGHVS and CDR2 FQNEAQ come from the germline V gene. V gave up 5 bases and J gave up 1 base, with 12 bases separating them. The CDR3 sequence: CASSEQVGSYEQYV. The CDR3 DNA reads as TGTGCCAGCAGCGAGCAAGTGGGTTCCTACGAGCAGTACGTC.

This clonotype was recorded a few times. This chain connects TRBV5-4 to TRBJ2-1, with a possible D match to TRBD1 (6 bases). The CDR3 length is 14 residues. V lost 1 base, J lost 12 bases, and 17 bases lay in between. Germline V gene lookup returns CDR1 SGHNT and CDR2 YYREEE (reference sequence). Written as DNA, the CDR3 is TGTGCCAGCAGCTTGTATTCCGGACAGTTGGGGCAGTTCTTC. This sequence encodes CASSLYSGQLGQFF.

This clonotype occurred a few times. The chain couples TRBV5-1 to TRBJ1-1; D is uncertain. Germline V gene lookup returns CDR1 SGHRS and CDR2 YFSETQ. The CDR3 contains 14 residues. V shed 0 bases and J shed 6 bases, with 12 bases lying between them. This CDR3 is CASSLVAAGAEAFF. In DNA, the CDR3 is TGCGCCAGCAGCTTGGTGGCGGCGGGCGCTGAAGCTTTCTTT.

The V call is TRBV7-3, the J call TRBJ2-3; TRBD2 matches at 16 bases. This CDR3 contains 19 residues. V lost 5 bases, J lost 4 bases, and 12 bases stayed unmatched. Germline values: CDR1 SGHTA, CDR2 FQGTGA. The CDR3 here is CASSQRPGTSGRASDTQYF. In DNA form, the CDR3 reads TGTGCCAGCAGCCAGAGACCCGGGACTAGCGGGAGGGCCTCAGATACGCAGTATTTT.

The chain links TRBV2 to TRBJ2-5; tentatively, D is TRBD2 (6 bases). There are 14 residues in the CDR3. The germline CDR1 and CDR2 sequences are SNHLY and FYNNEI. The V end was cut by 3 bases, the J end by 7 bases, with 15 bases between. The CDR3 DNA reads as TGTGCCAGCAGTGATATTGAACTAGCTGGGACCCAGTACTTC. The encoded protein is CASSDIELAGTQYF.

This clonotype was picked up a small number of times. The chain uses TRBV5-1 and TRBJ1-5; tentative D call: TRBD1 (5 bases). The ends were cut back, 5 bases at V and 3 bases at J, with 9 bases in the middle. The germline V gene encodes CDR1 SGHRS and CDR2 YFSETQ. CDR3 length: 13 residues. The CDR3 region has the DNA TGCGCCAGCAGAGGGGCGGACAATCAGCCCCAGCATTTT. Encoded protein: CASRGADNQPQHF.

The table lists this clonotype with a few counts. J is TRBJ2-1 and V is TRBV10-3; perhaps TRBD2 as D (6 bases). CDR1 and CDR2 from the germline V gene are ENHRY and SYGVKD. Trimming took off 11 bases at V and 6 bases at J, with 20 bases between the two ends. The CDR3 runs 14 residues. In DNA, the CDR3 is TGTGCCGCGACCACGGGACTTATCGGCAATGAGCAGTTCTTC. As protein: CAATTGLIGNEQFF.

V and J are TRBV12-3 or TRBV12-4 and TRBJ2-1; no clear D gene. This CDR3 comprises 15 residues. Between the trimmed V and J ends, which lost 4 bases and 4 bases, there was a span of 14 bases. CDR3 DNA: TGTGCCAGCAGTTCCGTCGGAAAAAGTTACAATGAGCAGTTCTTC. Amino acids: CASSSVGKSYNEQFF.

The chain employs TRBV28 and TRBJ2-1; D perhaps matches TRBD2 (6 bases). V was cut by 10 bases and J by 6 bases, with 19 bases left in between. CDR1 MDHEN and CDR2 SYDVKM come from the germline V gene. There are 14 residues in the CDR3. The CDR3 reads CATKRLVSVNEQFF. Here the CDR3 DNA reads TGTGCCACCAAACGACTAGTGAGTGTCAATGAGCAGTTCTTC. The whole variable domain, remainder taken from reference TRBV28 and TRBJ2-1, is DVKVTQSSRYLVKRTGEKVFLECVQDMDHENMFWYRQDPGLGLRLIYFSYDVKMKEKGDIPEGYSVSREKKERFSLILESASTNQTSMYLCATKRLVSVNEQFFGPGTRLTVL.

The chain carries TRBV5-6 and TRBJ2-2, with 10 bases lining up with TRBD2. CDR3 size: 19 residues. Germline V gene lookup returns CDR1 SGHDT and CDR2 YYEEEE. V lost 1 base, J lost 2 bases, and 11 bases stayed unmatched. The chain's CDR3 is CASSLIQREGRRNTGELFF. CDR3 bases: TGTGCCAGCAGCTTGATACAGCGGGAGGGCAGACGAAACACCGGGGAGCTGTTTTTT.

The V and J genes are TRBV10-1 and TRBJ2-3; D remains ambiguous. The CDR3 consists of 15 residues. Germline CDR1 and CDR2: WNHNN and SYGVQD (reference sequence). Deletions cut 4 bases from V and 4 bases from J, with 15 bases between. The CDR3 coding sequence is TGCGCCAGCAGTGTCGGTAGCTCCGGGTCAGATACGCAGTATTTT. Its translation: CASSVGSSGSDTQYF.

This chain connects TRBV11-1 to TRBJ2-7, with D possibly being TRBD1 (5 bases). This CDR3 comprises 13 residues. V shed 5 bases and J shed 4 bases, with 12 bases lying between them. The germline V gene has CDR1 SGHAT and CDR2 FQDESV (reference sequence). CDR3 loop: CASSTDQGYEQYV. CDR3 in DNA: TGTGCCAGCAGCACAGACCAGGGTTACGAGCAGTACGTC.

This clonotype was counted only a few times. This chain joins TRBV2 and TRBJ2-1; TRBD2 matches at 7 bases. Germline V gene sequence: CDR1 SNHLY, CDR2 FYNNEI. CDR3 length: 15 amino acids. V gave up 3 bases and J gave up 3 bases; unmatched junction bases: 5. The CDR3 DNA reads TGTGCCAGCAGTGACATTGGACTAGTCTACAATGAGCAGTTCTTC. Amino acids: CASSDIGLVYNEQFF.

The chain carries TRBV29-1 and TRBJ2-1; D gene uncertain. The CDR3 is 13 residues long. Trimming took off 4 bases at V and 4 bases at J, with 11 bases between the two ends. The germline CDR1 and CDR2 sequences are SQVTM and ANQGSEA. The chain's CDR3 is CSVGASNYNEQFF. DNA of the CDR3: TGCAGCGTTGGGGCTAGTAATTACAATGAGCAGTTCTTC.

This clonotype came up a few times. Written as DNA, the CDR3 is TGTGCCAGCAGCTGGGGAGGGATGTACCAAGAGACCCAGTACTTC. Translating gives CASSWGGMYQETQYF. This chain uses TRBV7-6 with TRBJ2-5; 7 nucleotides agree with TRBD2. V shed 4 bases and J 0 bases; nucleotides not matched to a gene: 5. The length of the CDR3 is 15 residues. CDR1 is SGHVS, CDR2 FNYEAQ, per germline.

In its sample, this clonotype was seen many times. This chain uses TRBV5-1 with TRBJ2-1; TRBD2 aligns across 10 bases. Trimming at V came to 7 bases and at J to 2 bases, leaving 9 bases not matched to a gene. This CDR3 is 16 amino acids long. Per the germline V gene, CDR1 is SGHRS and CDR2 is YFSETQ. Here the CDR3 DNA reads TGCGCCAGCGGCCGGACTAGCGGAACTACCTACAATGAGCAGTTCTTC. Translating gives CASGRTSGTTYNEQFF.